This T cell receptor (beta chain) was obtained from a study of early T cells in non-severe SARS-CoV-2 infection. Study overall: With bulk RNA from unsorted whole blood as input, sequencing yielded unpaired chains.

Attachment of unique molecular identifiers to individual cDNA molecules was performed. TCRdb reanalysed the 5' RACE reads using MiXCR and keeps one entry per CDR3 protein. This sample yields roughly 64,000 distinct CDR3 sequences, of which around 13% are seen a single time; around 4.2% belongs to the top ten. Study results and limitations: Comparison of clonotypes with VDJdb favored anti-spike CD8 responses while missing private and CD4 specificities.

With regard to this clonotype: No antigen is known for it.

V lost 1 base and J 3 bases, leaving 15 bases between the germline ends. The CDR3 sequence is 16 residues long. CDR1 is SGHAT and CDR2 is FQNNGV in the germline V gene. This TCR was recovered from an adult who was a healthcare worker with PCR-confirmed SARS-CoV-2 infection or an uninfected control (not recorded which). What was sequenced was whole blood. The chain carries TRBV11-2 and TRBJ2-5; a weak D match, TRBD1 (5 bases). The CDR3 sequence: CASSLGAHQGEETQYF. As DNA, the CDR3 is TGTGCCAGCAGCTTAGGGGCGCACCAGGGTGAAGAGACCCAGTACTTC. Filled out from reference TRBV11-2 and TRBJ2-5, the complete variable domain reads EAGVAQSPRYKIIEKRQSVAFWCNPISGHATLYWYQQILGQGPKLLIQFQNNGVVDDSQLPKDRFSAERLKGVDSTLKIQPAKLEDSAVYLCASSLGAHQGEETQYFGPGTRLLVL.